The 27 T cell receptor beta chains in this list originate from one sample, sequenced in a study of shared clonotypes between healthy human individuals. The table came from immunoSEQ multiplex PCR; TCRdb's copy has only in-frame clones and leaves some out. The table includes around 2,100,000 clones, 85% to 95% detected once. Terminally differentiated effector memory CD45RA+ cells were excluded from the naive CD8 cells, which were CD45RO-negative and positively selected for CCR7. Sequencing input: naive CD8+ T cells sorted from blood. These receptors all stem from a man aged 18-30 years in good health.

Details on this clone: Distinct nucleotide sequences in the sample also encode this CDR3. J is TRBJ2-7 and V is TRBV13, with TRBD1 identical over 11 bases. Germline V gene lookup returns CDR1 PRHDT and CDR2 FYEKMQ (reference sequence). Trimming at V came to 2 bases and at J to 2 bases, leaving 2 bases not matched to a gene. This CDR3 has 15 amino acids. The CDR3 region has the DNA TGTGCCAGCAGCTTAAAGGGACAGGGGGCCTACGAGCAGTACTTC. It encodes CASSLKGQGAYEQYF.

CDR3 loop: CASSQNSLTYGYTF. CDR3 DNA sequence: TGCGCCAGCAGCCAAAACAGTTTAACCTATGGCTACACCTTC. The genes are TRBV4-1 and TRBJ1-2; D gene uncertain. This CDR3 is built from 14 residues. The V gene lost 2 bases and the J gene lost 4 bases, with 11 bases spanning the gap. From germline, CDR1 is MGHRA and CDR2 YSYEKL.

The V and J genes are TRBV7-2 and TRBJ2-1, with D perhaps matching TRBD2 (6 bases). V was clipped by 0 bases and J by 4 bases, with 10 bases between them. Germline V gene data show CDR1 as SGHTA and CDR2 as FQGNSA. This CDR3 has 15 amino acids. The CDR3 region is CASSLAGTPYNEQFF. CDR3 nucleotides: TGTGCCAGCAGCTTAGCCGGGACTCCGTACAATGAGCAGTTCTTC.

The chain joins TRBV6-1 to TRBJ1-1; possible D gene TRBD1, 5 bases. Germline values: CDR1 MNHNS, CDR2 SASEGT. Trimming left V 1 base short and J 4 bases short, with 10 bases between. There are 14 residues in the CDR3. CDR3 region: CASSEVGVTTEAFF. The DNA for the CDR3 is TGTGCCAGCAGTGAAGTGGGGGTGACCACTGAAGCTTTCTTT.

The chain carries TRBV7-9 and TRBJ1-2; a possible D gene is TRBD1 (6 bases). Germline loops: CDR1 SEHNR, CDR2 FQNEAQ (reference sequence). This CDR3 comprises 16 residues. The V gene lost 5 bases and the J gene lost 6 bases, with 22 bases spanning the gap. The CDR3 nucleotides read TGTGCCAGCAGCCACGACTACCGGGGGCAAGGGGATGGCTACACCTTC. Its protein is CASSHDYRGQGDGYTF. Full variable domain (outside the CDR3, taken from reference TRBV7-9 and TRBJ1-2): DTGVSQNPRHKITKRGQNVTFRCDPISEHNRLYWYRQTLGQGPEFLTYFQNEAQLEKSRLLSDRFSAERPKGSFSTLEIQRTEQGDSAMYLCASSHDYRGQGDGYTFGSGTRLTVV.

V usage is TRBV28 and J usage is TRBJ2-1; 8 bases map to TRBD2. This CDR3 is 15 amino acids long. Germline V gives CDR1 MDHEN, CDR2 SYDVKM. CDR3 DNA sequence: TGTGCACCCCTGGTTCCAATCTGCGGGAGGAATGAGCAGTTCTTC. It translates to CAPLVPICGRNEQFF.

This chain joins TRBV4-2 and TRBJ2-1, with a possible D match to TRBD2 (6 bases). Germline lookup yields CDR1 LGHNA and CDR2 YNFKEQ. The V end was cut by 6 bases, the J end by 0 bases, with 12 bases between. This CDR3 comprises 15 residues. Here the CDR3 reads CASSPRESSYNEQFF. In DNA form, the CDR3 reads TGTGCCAGCAGTCCGCGGGAAAGCTCCTACAATGAGCAGTTCTTC.

The CDR3 DNA reads as TGTGCCAGCAGGCTCCGGGACCCCGGGGGCTACGAGCAGTACTTC. It is translated as CASRLRDPGGYEQYF. The chain joins TRBV6-1 to TRBJ2-7, with a weak D call TRBD2 (6 bases). Germline CDR1 reads MNHNS; CDR2 reads SASEGT. Trimming left V 6 bases short and J 3 bases short, with 18 bases between. The CDR3 runs to 15 residues.

This CDR3 reads CASITTSNEQFF. DNA of the CDR3: TGTGCCAGCATTACAACCAGCAATGAGCAGTTCTTC. This rearrangement joins TRBV6-5 to TRBJ2-1; no clear D gene. CDR3 length equals 12 residues. Trimming cost V 7 bases and J 6 bases, with 10 bases left between them. Germline V CDR1 and CDR2: MNHEY, SVGAGI.

The count of this clone is one. The genes are TRBV19 and TRBJ1-5; D call uncertain. CDR3 size: 15 residues. In germline, CDR1 is LNHDA, CDR2 SQIVND (reference sequence). Trimming removed 3 bases from V and 3 bases from J, with 12 bases in between. CDR3 DNA sequence: TGTGCCAGTAGTATTTTCCCGGTCCCCAATCAGCCCCAGCATTTT. This sequence encodes CASSIFPVPNQPQHF.

The chain joins TRBV2 to TRBJ2-7; 9 bases match TRBD2. V lost 1 base and J lost 1; bases outside the gene matches: 8. Germline V gene lookup returns CDR1 SNHLY and CDR2 FYNNEI. This CDR3 comprises 17 residues. The DNA of the CDR3 is TGTGCCAGCAGTGAAGGGGATAGCGGGAGCGGATCCTACGAGCAGTACTTC. This codes for CASSEGDSGSGSYEQYF.

This chain joins TRBV29-1 and TRBJ2-1; perhaps TRBD1 as D (6 bases). The germline gives CDR1 SQVTM, CDR2 ANQGSEA. The CDR3 runs 11 residues. Trimming took off 3 bases at V and 9 bases at J, with 9 bases between the two ends. The CDR3, as DNA: TGCAGCGTTGAGAGGGGGACTGAGCAGTTCTTC. This encodes CSVERGTEQFF.

The V and J genes are TRBV2 and TRBJ2-3, with D perhaps TRBD2 (6 bases). V lost 4 bases and J 6 bases, leaving 14 bases between the germline ends. CDR3 size: 14 residues. CDR1 is SNHLY and CDR2 is FYNNEI in the germline V gene. The CDR3 nucleotides read TGTGCCAGCAGTGGTCGGGACTCCCAGGATACGCAGTATTTT. Protein product: CASSGRDSQDTQYF.

The chain links TRBV13 to TRBJ2-7, with 8 bases aligning to TRBD1. The ends lost 5 bases at V and 6 bases at J; junction bases unmatched: 6. The CDR3 loop spans 13 amino acids. CDR1 is PRHDT and CDR2 is FYEKMQ in the germline V gene (reference sequence). This CDR3 is CASSADRVSEQYF. The CDR3 nucleotides are TGTGCCAGCAGCGCGGACAGGGTCTCCGAGCAGTACTTC.

The rearrangement uses TRBV6-1 and TRBJ2-3, with D possibly TRBD1 on 5 matching bases. The CDR3 has 15 amino acids. The V end lost 2 bases, the J end lost 0 bases, and 9 bases lay between the germline ends. Germline V gene lookup returns CDR1 MNHNS and CDR2 SASEGT. The CDR3 reads CASSELWGSTDTQYF. The CDR3, as DNA: TGTGCCAGCAGTGAACTCTGGGGCAGCACAGATACGCAGTATTTT.

This sequence joins TRBV6-1 and TRBJ2-6; D possibly corresponds to TRBD1 (5 bases). V was shortened by 4 bases and J by 0 bases, with 13 bases between the two germline ends. This CDR3 is 17 amino acids long. Per germline, CDR1 MNHNS and CDR2 SASEGT. CDR3 DNA sequence: TGTGCCAGCAGTGTACAGGTTCCGGACTCTGGGGCCAACGTCCTGACTTTC. Translated: CASSVQVPDSGANVLTF.

This clone was seen just once. This chain uses TRBV29-1 with TRBJ2-1; 16 nucleotides match TRBD2. Germline CDR1 reads SQVTM; CDR2 reads ANQGSEA. V was pared by 6 bases and J by 7 bases, with 6 bases of the junction left unmatched. The CDR3 has 15 amino acids. CDR3 DNA sequence: TGCAGCGTAGGGACTAGCGGGAGGGCCAGGAATGAGCAGTTCTTC. It specifies CSVGTSGRARNEQFF.

This chain connects TRBV7-3 to TRBJ1-2; D uncertain. V lost 0 bases, J lost 4 bases, and 12 bases lay in between. The CDR3 is 15 residues long. Germline CDR1 and CDR2: SGHTA and FQGTGA. CDR3 protein: CASSLTKGAGYGYTF. The DNA for the CDR3 is TGTGCCAGCAGCTTAACTAAGGGAGCGGGCTATGGCTACACCTTC.

The chain uses TRBV14 and TRBJ2-1; possibly TRBD2 for D (6 bases). The CDR3 is 14 amino acids. V dropped 5 bases and J dropped 8 bases, with 16 bases sitting between them. Germline assignment: CDR1 SGHDN and CDR2 FVKESK. CDR3 residues: CASSLGPWGDEQFF. CDR3 nucleotide sequence: TGTGCCAGCAGCTTAGGGCCCTGGGGGGATGAGCAGTTCTTC.

The chain employs TRBV19 and TRBJ2-1; the D gene could be TRBD1 or TRBD2 (6 bases each). Trimming stripped 2 bases from V and 5 bases from J, with 10 bases between. Germline V gene lookup returns CDR1 LNHDA and CDR2 SQIVND (reference sequence). The CDR3 is made up of 14 amino acids. The CDR3 loop reads CASSIRGLDNEQFF. The CDR3 nucleotides read TGTGCCAGTAGTATACGGGGGCTAGACAATGAGCAGTTCTTC.

The chain carries TRBV13 and TRBJ2-6; 7 positions agree with TRBD2. The V and J ends lost 2 bases and 2 bases, in that order; junction bases with no gene match: 6. From germline, CDR1 is PRHDT and CDR2 FYEKMQ (reference sequence). The CDR3 sequence is 17 residues long. CDR3 DNA: TGTGCCAGCAGCTTAACAGCGGGATTAGCTGGGGCCAACGTCCTGACTTTC. Residues: CASSLTAGLAGANVLTF.

V usage is TRBV10-1 and J usage is TRBJ2-1, with 14 bases aligning to TRBD2. CDR3 length: 17 residues. J gave up 6 bases and V 4 bases, and 8 bases lay outside the gene matches. The germline gives CDR1 WNHNN, CDR2 SYGVQD (reference sequence). CDR3 DNA sequence: TGCGCCAGCAGTGGGACTAGCGGGAGGACTCCTCTCAATGAGCAGTTCTTC. This encodes CASSGTSGRTPLNEQFF.

The chain carries TRBV6-6 and TRBJ2-7, with D possibly called TRBD1 or TRBD2 (5 bases each). The V end lost 2 bases, the J end lost 5 bases, and 10 bases lay between the germline ends. Germline assignment: CDR1 MNHNY and CDR2 SVGAGI (reference sequence). The CDR3 covers 13 residues. The CDR3 sequence: CASSYEGYNEQYF. The CDR3 coding sequence is TGTGCCAGCAGTTACGAGGGGTATAACGAGCAGTACTTC.

The chain has TRBV28 and TRBJ1-2; 9 nucleotides align to TRBD1. The J segment lost 1 base and the V segment lost 5 bases, leaving 17 bases of the junction unmatched. Germline CDR1 MDHEN, CDR2 SYDVKM. The CDR3 sequence is 19 residues long. The CDR3 loop reads CASSPPESGQGWINYGYTF. CDR3 coding DNA: TGTGCCAGCAGTCCGCCGGAGTCGGGACAGGGCTGGATTAACTATGGCTACACCTTC.

As regards this clone: Other nucleotide sequences from this sample produce the same CDR3. The chain combines TRBV7-9 with TRBJ2-7; no clear D. CDR3 length: 12 amino acids. The ends were cut back, 1 base at V and 4 bases at J, with 5 bases in the middle. Germline CDR1 and CDR2: SEHNR and FQNEAQ (reference sequence). CDR3 loop: CASSLGSYEQYF. CDR3 in DNA: TGTGCCAGCAGCTTAGGTAGTTACGAGCAGTACTTC.

On this clone: This sample includes further DNA sequences coding for the same CDR3. The J gene is TRBJ1-1, the V gene TRBV5-1, with D hard to call. This CDR3 has 13 residues. Per the germline V gene, CDR1 is SGHRS and CDR2 is YFSETQ. V shed 0 bases and J shed 0 bases, with 3 bases lying between them. The CDR3 nucleotides read TGCGCCAGCAGCTTGGCCCTGAACACTGAAGCTTTCTTT. Translating gives CASSLALNTEAFF.

The chain has TRBV30 and TRBJ1-2; D possibly corresponds to TRBD1 (6 bases). Per the germline V gene, CDR1 is GTSNPN and CDR2 is SVGIG (reference sequence). Trimming shortened V by 3 bases and J by 4 bases, and 9 bases separated the two germline ends. This CDR3 is 12 amino acids long. CDR3 residues: CAWRQGAYGYTF. The CDR3 region has the DNA TGTGCCTGGAGACAGGGTGCCTATGGCTACACCTTC.